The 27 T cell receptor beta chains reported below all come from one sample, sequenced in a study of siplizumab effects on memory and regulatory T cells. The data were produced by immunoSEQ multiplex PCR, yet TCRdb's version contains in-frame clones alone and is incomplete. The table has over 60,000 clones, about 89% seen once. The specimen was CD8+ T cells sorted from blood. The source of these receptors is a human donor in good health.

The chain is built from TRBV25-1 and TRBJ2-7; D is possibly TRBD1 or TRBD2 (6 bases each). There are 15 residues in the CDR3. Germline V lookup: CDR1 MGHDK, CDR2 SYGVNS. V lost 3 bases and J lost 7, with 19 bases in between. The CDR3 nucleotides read TGTGCCAGCAGTGATATTTGGCCGGGGGCGTCTGAGCAGTACTTC. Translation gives CASSDIWPGASEQYF.

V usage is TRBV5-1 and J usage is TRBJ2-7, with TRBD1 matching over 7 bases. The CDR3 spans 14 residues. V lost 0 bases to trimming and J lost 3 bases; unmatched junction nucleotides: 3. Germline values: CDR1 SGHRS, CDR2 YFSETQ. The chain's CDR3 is CASSLGQGIYEQYF. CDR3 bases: TGCGCCAGCAGCTTGGGACAGGGAATCTACGAGCAGTACTTC.

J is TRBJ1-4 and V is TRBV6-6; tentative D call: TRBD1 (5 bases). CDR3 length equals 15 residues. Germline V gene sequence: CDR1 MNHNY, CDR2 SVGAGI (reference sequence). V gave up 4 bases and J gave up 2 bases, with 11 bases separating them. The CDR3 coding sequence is TGTGCCAGCAGTTCCCTGGGGGGGACTAATGAAAAACTGTTTTTT. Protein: CASSSLGGTNEKLFF.

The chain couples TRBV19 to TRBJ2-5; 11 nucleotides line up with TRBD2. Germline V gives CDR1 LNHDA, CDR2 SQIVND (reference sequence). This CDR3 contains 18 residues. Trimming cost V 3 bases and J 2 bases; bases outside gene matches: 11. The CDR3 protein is CASSILNQGLADQETQYF. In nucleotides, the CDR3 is TGTGCCAGTAGTATCCTTAATCAGGGACTAGCGGATCAAGAGACCCAGTACTTC.

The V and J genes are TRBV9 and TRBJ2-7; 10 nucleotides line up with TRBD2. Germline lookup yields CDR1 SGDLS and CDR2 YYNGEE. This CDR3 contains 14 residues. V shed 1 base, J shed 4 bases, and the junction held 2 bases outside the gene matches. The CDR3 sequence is CASSVLAGEYEQYF. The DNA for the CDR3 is TGTGCCAGCAGCGTACTAGCGGGAGAGTACGAGCAGTACTTC. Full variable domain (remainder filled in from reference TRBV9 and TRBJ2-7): DSGVTQTPKHLITATGQRVTLRCSPRSGDLSVYWYQQSLDQGLQFLIQYYNGEERAKGNILERFSAQQFPDLHSELNLSSLELGDSALYFCASSVLAGEYEQYFGPGTRLTVT.

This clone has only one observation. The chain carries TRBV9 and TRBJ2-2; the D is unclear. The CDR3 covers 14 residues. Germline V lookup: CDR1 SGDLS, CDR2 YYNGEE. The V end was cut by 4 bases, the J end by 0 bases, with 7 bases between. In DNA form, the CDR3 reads TGTGCCAGCAGCCCCCCAGCGAACACCGGGGAGCTGTTTTTT. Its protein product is CASSPPANTGELFF.

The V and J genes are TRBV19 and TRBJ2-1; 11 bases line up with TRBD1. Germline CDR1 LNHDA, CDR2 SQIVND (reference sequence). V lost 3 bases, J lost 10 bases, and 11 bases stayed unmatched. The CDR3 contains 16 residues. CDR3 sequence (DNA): TGTGCCAGTAGTATCGCCGGCGGACAGGGGGCGAGCGAGCAGTTCTTC. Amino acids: CASSIAGGQGASEQFF.

CDR3 sequence reads: CASSHPTSGGEETQYF. Written as DNA, the CDR3 is TGTGCCAGCTCACACCCGACTAGCGGGGGGGAAGAGACCCAGTACTTC. The gene calls are TRBV18 and TRBJ2-5, with 14 bases identical to TRBD2. CDR3 size: 16 residues. V dropped 4 bases and J dropped 3; count of bases not matched to a gene: 4. Germline CDR1 and CDR2: KGHSH and LQKENI.

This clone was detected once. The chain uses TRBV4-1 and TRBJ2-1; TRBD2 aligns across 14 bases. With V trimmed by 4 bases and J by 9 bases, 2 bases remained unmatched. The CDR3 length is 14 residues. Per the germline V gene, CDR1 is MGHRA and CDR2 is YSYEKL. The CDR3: CASSLGTSGSEQFF. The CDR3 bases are TGCGCCAGCAGCCTCGGGACTAGCGGGAGTGAGCAGTTCTTC.

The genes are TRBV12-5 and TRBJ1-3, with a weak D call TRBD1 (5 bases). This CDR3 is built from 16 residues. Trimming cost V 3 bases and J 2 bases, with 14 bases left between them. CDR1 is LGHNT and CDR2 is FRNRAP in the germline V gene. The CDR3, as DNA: TGTGCTAGTGGTTTCCGTCACGGGGGTGCTGGAAACACCATATATTTT. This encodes CASGFRHGGAGNTIYF.

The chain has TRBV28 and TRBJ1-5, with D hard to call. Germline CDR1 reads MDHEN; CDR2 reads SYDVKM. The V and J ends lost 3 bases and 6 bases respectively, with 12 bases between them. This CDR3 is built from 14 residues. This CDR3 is CASSFRLSSQPQHF. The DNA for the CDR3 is TGTGCCAGCAGTTTCAGGCTCTCCAGTCAGCCCCAGCATTTT.

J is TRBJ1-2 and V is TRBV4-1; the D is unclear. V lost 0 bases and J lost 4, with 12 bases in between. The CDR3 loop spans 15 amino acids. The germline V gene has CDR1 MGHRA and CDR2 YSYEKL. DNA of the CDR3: TGCGCCAGCAGCCAAGAGGCTGCCCGGCCCTATGGCTACACCTTC. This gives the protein CASSQEAARPYGYTF.

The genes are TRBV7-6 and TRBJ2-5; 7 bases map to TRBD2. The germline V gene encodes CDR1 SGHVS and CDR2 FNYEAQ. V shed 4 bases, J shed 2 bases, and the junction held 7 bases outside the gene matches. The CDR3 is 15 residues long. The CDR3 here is CASSSGTIPQETQYF. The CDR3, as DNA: TGTGCCAGCAGCTCAGGGACTATTCCACAAGAGACCCAGTACTTC.

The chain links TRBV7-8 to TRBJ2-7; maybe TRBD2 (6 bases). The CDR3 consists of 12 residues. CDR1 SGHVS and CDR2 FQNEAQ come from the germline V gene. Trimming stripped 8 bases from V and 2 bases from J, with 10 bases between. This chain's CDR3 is CASGGGTYEQYF. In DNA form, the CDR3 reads TGTGCCAGCGGTGGGGGGACCTACGAGCAGTACTTC. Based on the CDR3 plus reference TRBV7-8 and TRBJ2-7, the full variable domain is GAGVSQSPRYKVAKRGQDVALRCDPISGHVSLFWYQQALGQGPEFLTYFQNEAQLDKSGLPSDRFFAERPEGSVSTLKIQRTQQEDSAVYLCASGGGTYEQYFGPGTRLTVT.

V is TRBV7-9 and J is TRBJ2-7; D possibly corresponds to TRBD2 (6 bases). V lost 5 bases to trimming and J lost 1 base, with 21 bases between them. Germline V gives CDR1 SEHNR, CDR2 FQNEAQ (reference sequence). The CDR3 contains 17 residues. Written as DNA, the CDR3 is TGTGCCAGCAGCCCCCCCCCTATGAGGGAGGATTCCTACGAGCAGTACTTC. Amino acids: CASSPPPMREDSYEQYF.

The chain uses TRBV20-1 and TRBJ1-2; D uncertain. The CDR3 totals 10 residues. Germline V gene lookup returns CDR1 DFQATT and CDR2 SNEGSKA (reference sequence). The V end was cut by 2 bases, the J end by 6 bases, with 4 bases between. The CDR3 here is CSARTHGYTF. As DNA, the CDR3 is TGCAGTGCTAGAACCCATGGCTACACCTTC.

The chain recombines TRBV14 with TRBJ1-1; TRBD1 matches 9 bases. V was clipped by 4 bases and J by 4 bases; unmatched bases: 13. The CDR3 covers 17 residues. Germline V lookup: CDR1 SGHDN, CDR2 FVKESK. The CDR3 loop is CASSPSGTGIFITEAFF. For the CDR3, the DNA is TGTGCCAGCAGCCCATCCGGGACAGGGATTTTTATCACTGAAGCTTTCTTT.

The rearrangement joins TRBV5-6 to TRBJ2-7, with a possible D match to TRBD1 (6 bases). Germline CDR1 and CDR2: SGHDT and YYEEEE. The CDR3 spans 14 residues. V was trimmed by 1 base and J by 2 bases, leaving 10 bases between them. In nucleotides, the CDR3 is TGTGCCAGCAGCTTGACAGGGAGTCCCTACGAGCAGTACTTC. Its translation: CASSLTGSPYEQYF.

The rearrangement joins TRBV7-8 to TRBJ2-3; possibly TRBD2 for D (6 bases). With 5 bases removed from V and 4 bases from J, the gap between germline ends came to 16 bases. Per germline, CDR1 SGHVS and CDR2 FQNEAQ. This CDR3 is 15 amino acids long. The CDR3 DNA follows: TGTGCCAGCAGCCCCCCCTTAGGAGGGGCAGATACGCAGTATTTT. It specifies CASSPPLGGADTQYF.

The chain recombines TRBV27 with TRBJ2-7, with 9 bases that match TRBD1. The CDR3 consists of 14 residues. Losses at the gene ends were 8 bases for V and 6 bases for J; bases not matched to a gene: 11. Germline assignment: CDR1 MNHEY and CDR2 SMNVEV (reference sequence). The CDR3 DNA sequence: TGTGCCAGCCGCCCCAGGACAGGGGTATTCGAGCAGTACTTC. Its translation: CASRPRTGVFEQYF.

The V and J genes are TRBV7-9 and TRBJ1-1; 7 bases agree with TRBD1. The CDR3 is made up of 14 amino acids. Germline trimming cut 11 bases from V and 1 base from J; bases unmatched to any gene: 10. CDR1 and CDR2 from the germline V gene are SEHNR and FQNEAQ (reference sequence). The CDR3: CAGGGRGRNTEAFF. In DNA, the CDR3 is TGTGCCGGCGGGGGCAGGGGGAGGAACACTGAAGCTTTCTTT. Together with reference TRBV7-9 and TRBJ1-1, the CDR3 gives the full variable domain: DTGVSQNPRHKITKRGQNVTFRCDPISEHNRLYWYRQTLGQGPEFLTYFQNEAQLEKSRLLSDRFSAERPKGSFSTLEIQRTEQGDSAMYLCAGGGRGRNTEAFFGQGTRLTVV.

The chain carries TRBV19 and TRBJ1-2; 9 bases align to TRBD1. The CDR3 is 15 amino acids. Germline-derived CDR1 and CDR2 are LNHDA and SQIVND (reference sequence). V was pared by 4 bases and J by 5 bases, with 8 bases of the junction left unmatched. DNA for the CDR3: TGTGCCAGTAGTAACTGGGACAGGGCGAATTATGGCTACACCTTC. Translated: CASSNWDRANYGYTF. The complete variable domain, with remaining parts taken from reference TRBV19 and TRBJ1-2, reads DGGITQSPKYLFRKEGQNVTLSCEQNLNHDAMYWYRQDPGQGLRLIYYSQIVNDFQKGDIAEGYSVSREKKESFPLTVTSAQKNPTAFYLCASSNWDRANYGYTFGSGTRLTVV.

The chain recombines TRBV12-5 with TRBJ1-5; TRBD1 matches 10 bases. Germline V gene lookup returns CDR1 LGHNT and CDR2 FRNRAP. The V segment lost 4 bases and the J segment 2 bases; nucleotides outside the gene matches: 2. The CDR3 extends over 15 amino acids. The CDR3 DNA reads TGTGCTAGTGGTTGGACAGGGGGAGGCAATCAGCCCCAGCATTTT. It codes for CASGWTGGGNQPQHF.

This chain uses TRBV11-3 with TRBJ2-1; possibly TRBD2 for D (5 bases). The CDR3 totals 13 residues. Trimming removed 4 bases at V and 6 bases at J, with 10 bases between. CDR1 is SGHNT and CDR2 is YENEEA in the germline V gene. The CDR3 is CASSSMEVNEQFF. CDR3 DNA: TGTGCCAGCAGCTCTATGGAGGTCAATGAGCAGTTCTTC.

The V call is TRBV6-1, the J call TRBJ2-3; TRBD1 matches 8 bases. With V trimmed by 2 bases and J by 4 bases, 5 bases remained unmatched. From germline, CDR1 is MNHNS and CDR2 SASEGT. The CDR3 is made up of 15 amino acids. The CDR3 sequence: CASSERAGGADTQYF. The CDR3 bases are TGTGCCAGCAGTGAAAGGGCAGGGGGCGCAGATACGCAGTATTTT.

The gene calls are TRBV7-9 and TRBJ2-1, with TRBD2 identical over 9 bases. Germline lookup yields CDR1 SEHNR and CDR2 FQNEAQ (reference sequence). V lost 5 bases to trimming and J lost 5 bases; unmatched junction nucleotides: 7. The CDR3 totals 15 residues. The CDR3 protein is CASSPPSGANNEQFF. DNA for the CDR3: TGTGCCAGCAGCCCGCCTAGCGGGGCTAACAATGAGCAGTTCTTC.

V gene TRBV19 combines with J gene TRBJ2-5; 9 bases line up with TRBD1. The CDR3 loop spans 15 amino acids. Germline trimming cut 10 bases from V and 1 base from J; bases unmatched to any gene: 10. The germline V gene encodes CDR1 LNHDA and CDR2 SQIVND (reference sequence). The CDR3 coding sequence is TGTGCCACCGAGAAAGGGACAGGGTCCCAAGAGACCCAGTACTTC. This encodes CATEKGTGSQETQYF.